A single sample is the source of the 20 T cell receptor beta chains below, sequenced in a study of cytomegalovirus exposure and HLA in healthy donors. The primer mix had 60 Vbeta and 13 Jbeta primers. TCRdb's table, derived via immunoSEQ multiplex PCR, lists solely in-frame clones and lacks some. The data hold some 160,000 clones, with around 77% observed a single time. The sample consisted of PBMCs. The receptor set was obtained from a man aged 60 to 75 in good health and CMV-seronegative.

J is TRBJ1-5 and V is TRBV7-2; D is unresolved. Deletions cut 5 bases from V and 6 bases from J, with 11 bases between. Germline CDR1 is SGHTA and CDR2 is FQGNSA. The CDR3 has 13 residues. Here the CDR3 reads CASSTHHGQPQHF. The CDR3 coding sequence is TGTGCCAGCAGCACCCATCACGGTCAGCCCCAGCATTTT.

This chain uses TRBV18 with TRBJ2-1; 11 positions match TRBD2. This CDR3 is 16 amino acids long. With V trimmed by 3 bases and J by 5 bases, 6 bases remained unmatched. The germline gives CDR1 KGHSH, CDR2 LQKENI. The CDR3 DNA follows: TGTGCCAGCTCACCTTGGCCGGGACTAGCGGACAATGAGCAGTTCTTC. It translates to CASSPWPGLADNEQFF.

This clone was observed a handful of times. This chain joins TRBV2 and TRBJ2-5, with 16 bases that match TRBD2. This CDR3 has 17 amino acids. Germline CDR1 SNHLY, CDR2 FYNNEI. Trimming cost V 7 bases and J 5 bases; bases outside gene matches: 10. The CDR3 is CASNRGLAGGPDETQYF. CDR3 sequence (DNA): TGTGCCAGCAATCGGGGACTAGCGGGGGGGCCGGATGAGACCCAGTACTTC.

CDR3 in amino acids: CASSLQGANSPLHF. Written as DNA, the CDR3 is TGTGCCAGCAGCTTGCAGGGGGCTAATTCACCCCTCCACTTT. V usage is TRBV5-6 and J usage is TRBJ1-6; 8 bases agree with TRBD1. The CDR3 spans 14 residues. Per the germline V gene, CDR1 is SGHDT and CDR2 is YYEEEE. Unmatched junction bases numbered 0, after V lost 1 base and J lost 6 bases.

This clone was recorded a few times. This rearrangement joins TRBV7-2 to TRBJ2-2, with unresolved D. This CDR3 contains 14 residues. Germline V lookup: CDR1 SGHTA, CDR2 FQGNSA. Trimming took off 4 bases at V and 3 bases at J, with 9 bases between the two ends. The CDR3 DNA follows: TGTGCCAGCAGCTCCCCCACTCACACCGGGGAGCTGTTTTTT. Its translation: CASSSPTHTGELFF.

This clone was seen a handful of times. The chain combines TRBV7-9 with TRBJ1-4; D remains unclear. CDR3 length: 13 amino acids. The V end lost 5 bases, the J end lost 7 bases, and 11 bases lay between the germline ends. The germline CDR1 and CDR2 sequences are SEHNR and FQNEAQ (reference sequence). The CDR3, as DNA: TGTGCCAGCAGCCACTTCAGCGGTGAAAAACTGTTTTTT. Its translation: CASSHFSGEKLFF. Full variable domain (rest looked up from reference TRBV7-9 and TRBJ1-4): DTGVSQNPRHKITKRGQNVTFRCDPISEHNRLYWYRQTLGQGPEFLTYFQNEAQLEKSRLLSDRFSAERPKGSFSTLEIQRTEQGDSAMYLCASSHFSGEKLFFGSGTQLSVL.

In its sample, this clone was seen a few times. The chain has TRBV19 and TRBJ2-2; TRBD2 aligns across 12 bases. CDR1 is LNHDA and CDR2 is SQIVND in the germline V gene (reference sequence). The CDR3 contains 14 residues. V gave up 6 bases and J gave up 8 bases; unmatched junction bases: 4. CDR3 protein: CASSTSGGSGELFF. CDR3 DNA sequence: TGTGCCAGTAGCACTAGCGGGGGGAGTGGGGAGCTGTTTTTT.

V is TRBV30 and J is TRBJ1-2; TRBD1 aligns across 7 bases. V lost 1 base to trimming and J lost 3 bases; unmatched junction nucleotides: 8. Germline CDR1 reads GTSNPN; CDR2 reads SVGIG (reference sequence). The CDR3 is 15 residues long. CDR3 nucleotide sequence: TGTGCCTGGAGTGCGGCGAGGGGGCAACACTATGGCTACACCTTC. Translated, it gives CAWSAARGQHYGYTF.

Only one count was recorded for this clone. V usage is TRBV5-1 and J usage is TRBJ2-1, with TRBD2 matching over 10 bases. Germline assignment: CDR1 SGHRS and CDR2 YFSETQ. J was trimmed by 8 bases and V by 4 bases; bases with no gene match: 12. There are 16 residues in the CDR3. The CDR3 loop is CASSLTSGVSTYEQFF. CDR3 DNA sequence: TGCGCCAGCAGCCTTACTAGCGGGGTATCTACATATGAGCAGTTCTTC.

This clone was observed a single time. The rearrangement links TRBV6-1 to TRBJ1-2; 7 nucleotides line up with TRBD1. V dropped 7 bases and J dropped 6; count of bases not matched to a gene: 8. The CDR3 runs 13 residues. Per the germline V gene, CDR1 is MNHNS and CDR2 is SASEGT. CDR3 sequence: CASKGGGADGYTF. As DNA, the CDR3 is TGTGCCAGCAAAGGAGGGGGCGCGGATGGCTACACCTTC.

This chain links TRBV25-1 with TRBJ1-4; TRBD1 matches at 8 bases. Germline CDR1 is MGHDK and CDR2 is SYGVNS. CDR3 length: 16 amino acids. V shed 3 bases, J shed 0 bases, and the junction held 3 bases outside the gene matches. The CDR3 sequence: CASSEGQATTNEKLFF. The CDR3 DNA is TGTGCCAGCAGTGAGGGACAGGCCACAACTAATGAAAAACTGTTTTTT.

The chain combines TRBV5-1 with TRBJ1-2; the D gene is possibly TRBD1 (5 bases). The V end lost 0 bases, the J end lost 0 bases, and 9 bases lay between the germline ends. The CDR3 covers 15 residues. From germline, CDR1 is SGHRS and CDR2 YFSETQ. CDR3 region: CASSLVAGTNYGYTF. CDR3 nucleotides: TGCGCCAGCAGCTTGGTCGCAGGGACTAACTATGGCTACACCTTC.

The chain links TRBV10-3 to TRBJ2-7; D may be TRBD2 (5 bases). Germline values: CDR1 ENHRY, CDR2 SYGVKD. CDR3 length equals 14 residues. V shed 0 bases and J shed 3 bases, with 9 bases lying between them. The CDR3, as DNA: TGTGCCATCAGTGAGTCTTCAGGAGGCTACGAGCAGTACTTC. Encoded protein: CAISESSGGYEQYF.

This clone was counted between two and nine times. The chain couples TRBV14 to TRBJ1-2; 7 nucleotides match TRBD1. CDR1 and CDR2 (germline): SGHDN, FVKESK. The CDR3 length is 14 residues. The junction had 3 bases not matched to a gene; V was cut back by 1 base and J by 4 bases. The CDR3 reads CASSQGQGVYGYTF. CDR3 sequence (DNA): TGTGCCAGCAGCCAAGGACAGGGTGTCTATGGCTACACCTTC.

The genes are TRBV4-1 and TRBJ2-7, with 11 nucleotides matching TRBD2. The CDR3 extends over 15 amino acids. V lost 4 bases, J lost 3 bases, and 5 bases stayed unmatched. Germline CDR1 and CDR2: MGHRA and YSYEKL. CDR3 in amino acids: CASSLGLAEIYEQYF. The CDR3 region has the DNA TGCGCCAGCAGCCTGGGACTAGCGGAGATCTACGAGCAGTACTTC.

This chain links TRBV9 with TRBJ2-2; 7 positions match TRBD2. Germline CDR1 reads SGDLS; CDR2 reads YYNGEE. Trimming at V came to 5 bases and at J to 2 bases, leaving 6 bases not matched to a gene. This CDR3 contains 15 residues. CDR3 sequence (DNA): TGTGCCAGCAGTGAAGGACTAGGAAACACCGGGGAGCTGTTTTTT. It yields the protein CASSEGLGNTGELFF.

V gene TRBV10-3 combines with J gene TRBJ1-3; D possibly corresponds to TRBD1 (6 bases). The V gene lost 6 bases and the J gene lost 0 bases, with 12 bases spanning the gap. The CDR3 runs 15 residues. Germline V CDR1 and CDR2: ENHRY, SYGVKD. The CDR3 DNA reads as TGTGCCATCAGGAGAGACAGGACCTCTGGAAACACCATATATTTT. It is translated as CAIRRDRTSGNTIYF.

The CDR3 DNA is TGTGCCACCAGCAGAGATCGCTGGGCTAGCTCCAATGAGCAGTTCTTC. Residues: CATSRDRWASSNEQFF. This sequence joins TRBV15 and TRBJ2-1, with D perhaps TRBD2 (5 bases). The CDR3 runs 16 residues. Germline CDR1 and CDR2: LNHNV and YYDKDF (reference sequence). V lost 0 bases and J lost 6, with 15 bases in between.

The rearrangement links TRBV27 to TRBJ2-1; TRBD2 agrees at 10 bases. This CDR3 comprises 16 residues. J was trimmed by 2 bases and V by 6 bases; bases with no gene match: 7. Germline V gene sequence: CDR1 MNHEY, CDR2 SMNVEV (reference sequence). CDR3: CASSSPSGSPYNEQFF. DNA of the CDR3: TGTGCCAGCAGCTCACCTAGCGGGAGCCCCTACAATGAGCAGTTCTTC.

This chain uses TRBV28 with TRBJ2-4; 9 bases are a match to TRBD2. CDR3 length: 19 amino acids. Trimming cost V 4 bases and J 0 bases; bases outside gene matches: 13. Germline CDR1 reads MDHEN; CDR2 reads SYDVKM. The CDR3 nucleotides read TGTGCCAGCAGTTCGCGTCCCGGGACTAGCCTAATAGCCAAAAACATTCAGTACTTC. Translating it yields CASSSRPGTSLIAKNIQYF.